This passage covers 29 T cell receptor beta chains from one sample sequenced in a study of cytomegalovirus exposure and HLA in healthy donors. The primer mix had 60 Vbeta and 13 Jbeta primers. The data were produced by immunoSEQ multiplex PCR, yet TCRdb's version contains in-frame clones alone and is incomplete. Here the sample spans some 130,000 clones, roughly 79% being singletons. Specimen: PBMCs. These receptors originate from a woman aged 50 to 60 in good health and CMV-seronegative.

The CDR3: CASSLPREGRETQYF. CDR3 bases: TGTGCCAGCAGCTTACCGCGGGAGGGCCGGGAGACCCAGTACTTC. The chain couples TRBV11-2 to TRBJ2-5; 9 nucleotides agree with TRBD2. The V gene's germline CDR1 is SGHAT and CDR2 FQNNGV. The CDR3 runs to 15 residues. Trimming cost V 2 bases and J 5 bases; bases outside gene matches: 6.

V and J are TRBV7-8 and TRBJ1-5; 11 bases line up with TRBD1. V lost 5 bases to trimming and J lost 7 bases; unmatched junction nucleotides: 4. Germline loops: CDR1 SGHVS, CDR2 FQNEAQ. The length of the CDR3 is 14 residues. The CDR3 region has the DNA TGTGCCAGCAGCCTCGGACAGGGGGCCCAGCCCCAGCATTTT. Protein product: CASSLGQGAQPQHF.

The CDR3 coding sequence is TGTGCCTTCGGAGGGGCGCGGACTGAAGCTTTCTTT. Translating it yields CAFGGARTEAFF. V and J are TRBV15 and TRBJ1-1; maybe TRBD1 (5 bases). There are 12 residues in the CDR3. Trimming took off 11 bases at V and 5 bases at J, with 15 bases between the two ends. Germline-derived CDR1 and CDR2 are LNHNV and YYDKDF (reference sequence).

The chain combines TRBV7-3 with TRBJ2-2; 8 bases map to TRBD2. This CDR3 is 16 amino acids long. Germline trimming cut 4 bases from V and 0 bases from J; bases unmatched to any gene: 4. Germline loops: CDR1 SGHTA, CDR2 FQGTGA. CDR3 protein: CASSSPGLANTGELFF. The CDR3, as DNA: TGTGCCAGCAGCTCACCGGGACTAGCGAACACCGGGGAGCTGTTTTTT.

The chain couples TRBV27 to TRBJ1-6; 8 bases match TRBD1. V dropped 5 bases and J dropped 7; count of bases not matched to a gene: 4. The germline V gene encodes CDR1 MNHEY and CDR2 SMNVEV (reference sequence). The CDR3 covers 14 residues. CDR3 DNA: TGTGCCAGCAGTCCCCACAGGGGGAATTCACCCCTCCACTTT. Translating gives CASSPHRGNSPLHF.

There are a few counts of this clone. The V call is TRBV6-1, the J call TRBJ2-7, with D perhaps TRBD1 (6 bases). The germline gives CDR1 MNHNS, CDR2 SASEGT. The V end was cut by 4 bases, the J end by 4 bases, with 14 bases between. CDR3 length: 14 residues. DNA for the CDR3: TGTGCCAGCAGTGGAGGGACAAGATTTTACGAGCAGTACGTC. Its translation: CASSGGTRFYEQYV.

The J gene is TRBJ2-7, the V gene TRBV7-2, with D maybe TRBD1 (6 bases). From germline, CDR1 is SGHTA and CDR2 FQGNSA. Trimming took off 4 bases at V and 0 bases at J, with 7 bases between the two ends. CDR3 length: 13 residues. The CDR3 coding sequence is TGTGCCAGCAGCTACAGGGACTCCTACGAGCAGTACTTC. The encoded protein is CASSYRDSYEQYF.

DNA of the CDR3: TGCAGCGTTGAGATTAGAGAGACCCAGTACTTC. Translation gives CSVEIRETQYF. This rearrangement joins TRBV29-1 to TRBJ2-5; D gene ambiguous. The CDR3 totals 11 residues. From germline, CDR1 is SQVTM and CDR2 ANQGSEA. Trimming stripped 3 bases from V and 4 bases from J, with 6 bases between.

V gene TRBV27 combines with J gene TRBJ1-2, with D perhaps TRBD1 (6 bases). Per germline, CDR1 MNHEY and CDR2 SMNVEV (reference sequence). V gave up 8 bases and J gave up 4 bases, with 14 bases separating them. CDR3 length: 13 amino acids. The CDR3 sequence is CASVAQGGYGYTF. The CDR3 DNA follows: TGTGCCAGCGTAGCACAGGGTGGCTATGGCTACACCTTC.

This sequence joins TRBV5-1 and TRBJ2-2; D may be TRBD2 (6 bases). The CDR3 runs 14 residues. Germline CDR1 reads SGHRS; CDR2 reads YFSETQ. The ends were cut back, 4 bases at V and 6 bases at J, with 13 bases in the middle. As DNA, the CDR3 is TGCGCCAGCAGCGGCGAAGCGGGTCCCGGGGAGCTGTTTTTT. It is translated as CASSGEAGPGELFF.

The rearrangement joins TRBV9 to TRBJ2-1, with D maybe TRBD1 (6 bases). CDR3 length equals 14 residues. V lost 2 bases to trimming and J lost 5 bases, with 11 bases between them. Germline CDR1 is SGDLS and CDR2 is YYNGEE. The CDR3 loop reads CASSVPGQNNEQFF. The DNA for the CDR3 is TGTGCCAGCAGCGTCCCGGGACAAAACAATGAGCAGTTCTTC.

This clone was detected once. The V and J genes are TRBV6-5 and TRBJ1-1; TRBD1 might be the D (5 bases). Between the trimmed V and J ends, which lost 7 bases and 6 bases, there was a span of 18 bases. This CDR3 is 14 amino acids long. Germline loops: CDR1 MNHEY, CDR2 SVGAGI. The CDR3 DNA reads TGTGCCAGCAAATGGCAGGGCGCGGTGCCTGAAGCTTTCTTT. Translation gives CASKWQGAVPEAFF.

This chain uses TRBV5-4 with TRBJ1-1; possibly TRBD1 for D (5 bases). V was cut by 6 bases and J by 6 bases, with 21 bases left in between. The CDR3 length is 15 residues. From germline, CDR1 is SGHNT and CDR2 YYREEE (reference sequence). The CDR3 sequence: CASTNVRAASPEAFF. The CDR3 coding sequence is TGTGCCAGCACCAACGTCAGGGCCGCCTCACCTGAAGCTTTCTTT. The complete variable domain, with remaining parts taken from reference TRBV5-4 and TRBJ1-1, reads ETGVTQSPTHLIKTRGQQVTLRCSSQSGHNTVSWYQQALGQGPQFIFQYYREEENGRGNFPPRFSGLQFPNYSSELNVNALELDDSALYLCASTNVRAASPEAFFGQGTRLTVV.

V usage is TRBV15 and J usage is TRBJ2-7, with TRBD2 matching 12 bases. Germline V gene sequence: CDR1 LNHNV, CDR2 YYDKDF (reference sequence). The CDR3 sequence is 21 residues long. V gave up 0 bases and J gave up 7 bases; unmatched junction bases: 22. CDR3 region: CATSRDPRTSGNPFIVLEQYF. As DNA, the CDR3 is TGTGCCACCAGCAGAGATCCCCGGACTAGCGGGAACCCTTTTATCGTACTGGAGCAGTACTTC.

The genes are TRBV9 and TRBJ2-5, with TRBD1 identical over 9 bases. The V gene end was trimmed by 4 bases and the J gene end by 3 bases; junction bases not matched to a gene: 4. The V gene's germline CDR1 is SGDLS and CDR2 YYNGEE. The CDR3 is made up of 14 amino acids. CDR3 bases: TGTGCCAGCAGCCCACGGACAGGGGAAGAGACCCAGTACTTC. It is translated as CASSPRTGEETQYF.

This clone was seen a handful of times. The chain carries TRBV6-4 and TRBJ2-6, with 12 positions matching TRBD2. Germline V gene lookup returns CDR1 MRHNA and CDR2 SNTAGT. The CDR3 totals 17 residues. V shed 6 bases, J shed 0 bases, and the junction held 3 bases outside the gene matches. In nucleotides, the CDR3 is TGTGCCAGCAGCCCACTAGCGGGGGGCTCTGGGGCCAACGTCCTGACTTTC. Its translation: CASSPLAGGSGANVLTF.

The genes are TRBV4-3 and TRBJ2-1; D is ambiguous. With 1 base removed from V and 0 bases from J, the gap between germline ends came to 7 bases. The CDR3 has 15 residues. CDR1 is LGHNA, CDR2 YSLEER, per germline. CDR3 DNA sequence: TGCGCCAGCAGCCAAGGGCCGGGCTCCTACAATGAGCAGTTCTTC. The encoded protein is CASSQGPGSYNEQFF.

The chain recombines TRBV5-1 with TRBJ2-5, with a weak D call TRBD1 (6 bases). The CDR3 spans 13 residues. The V end lost 7 bases, the J end lost 2 bases, and 12 bases lay between the germline ends. Germline V gene sequence: CDR1 SGHRS, CDR2 YFSETQ. The CDR3 DNA is TGCGCCAGCGGCAGGGGAAGGCAAGAGACCCAGTACTTC. Its translation: CASGRGRQETQYF.

The genes are TRBV9 and TRBJ2-3; TRBD2 agrees at 10 bases. With V trimmed by 0 bases and J by 1 base, 2 bases remained unmatched. CDR3 length: 16 amino acids. Germline values: CDR1 SGDLS, CDR2 YYNGEE. CDR3 in DNA: TGTGCCAGCAGCGTAGGAGGGACTAGCGGCACAGATACGCAGTATTTT. Translating gives CASSVGGTSGTDTQYF.

The chain recombines TRBV6-5 with TRBJ2-7, with TRBD1 matching over 9 bases. The CDR3 sequence is 15 residues long. V was clipped by 4 bases and J by 1 base; unmatched bases: 5. Germline values: CDR1 MNHEY, CDR2 SVGAGI. The CDR3 is CASSSPDRGSYEQYF. CDR3 bases: TGTGCCAGCAGTTCACCGGACAGGGGATCCTACGAGCAGTACTTC.

This clone was detected a few times. V usage is TRBV19 and J usage is TRBJ1-5, with 7 bases lining up with TRBD1. Germline V gives CDR1 LNHDA, CDR2 SQIVND (reference sequence). V was clipped by 6 bases and J by 3 bases; unmatched bases: 8. This CDR3 is built from 15 residues. CDR3 sequence reads: CASRPNRGYNQPQHF. The CDR3 nucleotides read TGTGCCAGTAGACCGAACAGGGGTTACAATCAGCCCCAGCATTTT.

This chain joins TRBV6-6 and TRBJ2-5, with TRBD2 matching over 8 bases. CDR3 length: 15 amino acids. V shed 7 bases and J 1 base; nucleotides not matched to a gene: 8. The germline CDR1 and CDR2 sequences are MNHNY and SVGAGI (reference sequence). CDR3 amino acids: CASNEPAGGQETQYF. CDR3 nucleotides: TGTGCCAGCAACGAACCTGCGGGGGGCCAAGAGACCCAGTACTTC.

Written as DNA, the CDR3 is TGTGCCAGCAGGATCACTAGCGGGCGTTCCTACGAGCAGTACTTC. Residues: CASRITSGRSYEQYF. This chain joins TRBV28 and TRBJ2-7, with 9 positions matching TRBD2. The CDR3 extends over 15 amino acids. V lost 6 bases and J lost 1; bases outside the gene matches: 7. Germline V gene sequence: CDR1 MDHEN, CDR2 SYDVKM.

The rearrangement joins TRBV7-2 to TRBJ2-7; 11 bases match TRBD2. Looked up from germline, CDR1 is SGHTA and CDR2 is FQGNSA. Unmatched junction bases numbered 1, after V lost 1 base and J lost 2 bases. The CDR3 has 15 residues. CDR3 in amino acids: CASSLELAGAYEQYF. The CDR3 DNA is TGTGCCAGCAGCTTAGAACTAGCGGGAGCCTACGAGCAGTACTTC.

This clone has only a few counts. V gene TRBV21-1 combines with J gene TRBJ2-7; the table names TRBD2, a call not compared with the DNA. TRBV21-1 is deemed a pseudogene. The CDR3 runs 18 residues. CDR3: CASSRRPSGRGLPYEQYV. CDR3 in DNA: TGTGCCAGCAGCCGGAGACCTTCTGGGAGGGGATTACCCTACGAGCAGTACGTC.

This chain joins TRBV4-3 and TRBJ1-3; 8 nucleotides line up with TRBD1. This CDR3 region has 15 residues. After removal of 4 bases from V and 4 bases from J, the junction contained 6 bases not matched to a gene. The V gene's germline CDR1 is LGHNA and CDR2 YSLEER. The CDR3 protein is CASSLGRTGGNTIYF. The CDR3 DNA reads TGCGCCAGCAGCCTCGGCCGGACAGGGGGAAACACCATATATTTT.

V is TRBV10-1 and J is TRBJ2-3, with D possibly being TRBD1 (6 bases). The CDR3 covers 12 residues. V lost 7 bases to trimming and J lost 4 bases, with 9 bases between them. Germline CDR1 and CDR2: WNHNN and SYGVQD (reference sequence). CDR3 amino acids: CASTGAADTQYF. CDR3 DNA: TGCGCCAGCACAGGGGCGGCAGATACGCAGTATTTT.

The gene calls are TRBV2 and TRBJ1-1, with TRBD1 as a possible D gene (5 bases). The ends were cut back, 2 bases at V and 5 bases at J, with 12 bases in the middle. Germline V gene lookup returns CDR1 SNHLY and CDR2 FYNNEI. The CDR3 totals 14 residues. CDR3 in DNA: TGTGCCAGCAGTGAACTCCGATCAGGGACTGAAGCTTTCTTT. Its protein is CASSELRSGTEAFF.

This clone has a single count. J is TRBJ1-2 and V is TRBV6-1, with 7 bases matching TRBD1. V dropped 7 bases and J dropped 4; count of bases not matched to a gene: 6. This CDR3 is built from 13 residues. Germline CDR1 MNHNS, CDR2 SASEGT. The CDR3 loop reads CASTDQGVYGYTF. CDR3 bases: TGTGCCAGCACCGACCAGGGGGTCTATGGCTACACCTTC.